This section outlines one TCR beta chain sequence together with its context. CDR3 length equals 12 residues. V was shortened by 3 bases and J by 2 bases, with 3 bases between the two germline ends. Germline CDR1 and CDR2: SGHTA and FQGTGA. The sample comes from a study of PD-1 blockade in mismatch repair-deficient tumors. Repertoires were generated with immunoSEQ multiplex PCR, while TCRdb's copy carries only in-frame clones and drops some. This table has around 30,000 clones, approximately 80% appearing once. Mismatch repair deficiency was confirmed in all patients, by PCR or immunohistochemistry. The material was PBMCs, obtained 6 to 7 weeks after starting pembrolizumab. This receptor was obtained from an adult with mismatch repair-deficient cancer. The V and J genes are TRBV7-3 and TRBJ2-3; D call uncertain. This chain's CDR3 is CASSLYTDTQYF. In DNA, the CDR3 is TGTGCCAGCAGCTTGTACACAGATACGCAGTATTTT.